The text below deals with one T cell receptor beta chain. Antigen specificity is unknown. J gave up 5 bases and V 3 bases, and 6 bases lay outside the gene matches. This CDR3 is 14 amino acids long. The germline gives CDR1 SGHKS, CDR2 YYEKEE (reference sequence). The sample comes from a study of glioma-infiltrating T cells after dendritic cell vaccination. Study-level results: Few patients contributed both blood and tumor specimens.

Data came from immunoSEQ multiplex PCR; TCRdb stores just in-frame clones and leaves some out. Of 65,000 to 80,000 clones in the sample, 87% are singletons; the top ten hold more than 2%. Described time point: after dendritic cell vaccination, including at tumor progression/relapse. Sequencing used blood, obtained after dendritic cell vaccination. The chain has TRBV5-5 and TRBJ1-1, with 8 positions matching TRBD1. The sequence derives from a human donor with glioblastoma. CDR3 loop: CASSSRTGRTEAFF. The CDR3 DNA follows: TGTGCCAGCAGCTCTAGGACAGGGAGAACTGAAGCTTTCTTT.